This paragraph covers one TCR beta chain sequence. Original analysis: The assay estimated nucleated cells by amplifying reference gene primers. Profiled with immunoSEQ multiplex PCR; TCRdb holds only in-frame clones, not every one. The DNA gave D and trimming, while V, J and clone size come from that table. The sample records more than 150,000 clones, under 90% being singletons. The entry originates in a study of blood T cell repertoires in COVID-19. About the research overall: Acute-phase and convalescent COVID-19 samples originated in the United States, Italy and Spain. T cells, B-cell-depleted T cells, or PBMCs supplied cDNA or gDNA.

The CDR3 covers 16 residues. In germline, CDR1 is MNHEY, CDR2 SVGAGI. The trim removed 2 bases at V and 0 bases at J, leaving 3 bases unmatched. The sequenced sample was peripheral blood. V usage is TRBV6-5 and J usage is TRBJ1-5; TRBD1 matches 8 bases. The TCR comes from a man aged 35 to 55 with acute or convalescent COVID-19. The CDR3 nucleotides read TGTGCCAGCAGTTACAGGGACAGGTATAGCAATCAGCCCCAGCATTTT. It encodes CASSYRDRYSNQPQHF.